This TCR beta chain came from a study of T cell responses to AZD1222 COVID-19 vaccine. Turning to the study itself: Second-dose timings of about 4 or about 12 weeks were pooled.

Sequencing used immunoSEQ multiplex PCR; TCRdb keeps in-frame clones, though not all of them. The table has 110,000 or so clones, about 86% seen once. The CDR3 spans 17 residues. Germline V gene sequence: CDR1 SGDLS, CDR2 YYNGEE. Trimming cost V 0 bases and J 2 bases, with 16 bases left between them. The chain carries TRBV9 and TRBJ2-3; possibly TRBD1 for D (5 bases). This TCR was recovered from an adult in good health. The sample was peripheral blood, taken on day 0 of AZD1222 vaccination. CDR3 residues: CASSVEGAETYTDTQYF. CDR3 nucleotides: TGTGCCAGCAGCGTAGAAGGGGCTGAGACATACACAGATACGCAGTATTTT.